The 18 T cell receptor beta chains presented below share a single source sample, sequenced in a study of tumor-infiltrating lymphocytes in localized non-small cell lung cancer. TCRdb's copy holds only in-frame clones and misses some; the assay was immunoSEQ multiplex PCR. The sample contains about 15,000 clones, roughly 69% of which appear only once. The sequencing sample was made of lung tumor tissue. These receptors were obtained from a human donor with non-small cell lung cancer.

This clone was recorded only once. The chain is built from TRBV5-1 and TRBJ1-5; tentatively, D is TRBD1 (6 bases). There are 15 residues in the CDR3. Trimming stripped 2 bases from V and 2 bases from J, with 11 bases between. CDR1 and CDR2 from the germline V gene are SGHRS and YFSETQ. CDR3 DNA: TGCGCCAGCAGCTTTATCCCAGGGGGCAATCAGCCCCAGCATTTT. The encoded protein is CASSFIPGGNQPQHF. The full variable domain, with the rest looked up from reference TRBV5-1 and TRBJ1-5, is KAGVTQTPRYLIKTRGQQVTLSCSPISGHRSVSWYQQTPGQGLQFLFEYFSETQRNKGNFPGRFSGRQFSNSRSEMNVSTLELGDSALYLCASSFIPGGNQPQHFGDGTRLSIL.

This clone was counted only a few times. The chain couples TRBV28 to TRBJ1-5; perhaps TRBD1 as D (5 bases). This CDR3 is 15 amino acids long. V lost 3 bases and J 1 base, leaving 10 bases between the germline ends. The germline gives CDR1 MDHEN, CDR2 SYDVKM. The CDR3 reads CASSLFSGSNQPQHF. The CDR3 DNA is TGTGCCAGCAGTTTGTTTTCAGGGAGCAATCAGCCCCAGCATTTT.

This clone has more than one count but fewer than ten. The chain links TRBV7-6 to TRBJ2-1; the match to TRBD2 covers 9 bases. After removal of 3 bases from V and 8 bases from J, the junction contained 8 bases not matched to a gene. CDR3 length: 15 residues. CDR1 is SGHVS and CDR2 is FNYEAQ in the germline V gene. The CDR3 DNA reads TGTGCCAGCAGCTTGGGACTAGCCGCAACCGATGAGCAGTTCTTC. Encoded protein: CASSLGLAATDEQFF.

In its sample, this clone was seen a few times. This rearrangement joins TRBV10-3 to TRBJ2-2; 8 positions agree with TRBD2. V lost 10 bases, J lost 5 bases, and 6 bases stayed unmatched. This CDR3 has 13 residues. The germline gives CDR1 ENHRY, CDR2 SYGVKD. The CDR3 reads CANRREGTGELFF. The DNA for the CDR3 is TGTGCCAACCGACGGGAGGGGACCGGGGAGCTGTTTTTT.

The CDR3 loop reads CASRRQGTDTQYF. The CDR3 region has the DNA TGTGCCAGCAGAAGACAGGGGACAGATACGCAGTATTTT. V gene TRBV5-6 combines with J gene TRBJ2-3; the match to TRBD1 covers 8 bases. The CDR3 consists of 13 residues. Germline loops: CDR1 SGHDT, CDR2 YYEEEE. V shed 5 bases and J 3 bases; nucleotides not matched to a gene: 2.

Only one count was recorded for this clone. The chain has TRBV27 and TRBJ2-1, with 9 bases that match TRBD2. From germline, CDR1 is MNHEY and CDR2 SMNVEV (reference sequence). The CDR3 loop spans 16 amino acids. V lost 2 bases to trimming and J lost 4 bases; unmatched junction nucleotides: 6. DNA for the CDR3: TGTGCCAGCAGTTTAAGTAGCGGGAGTCTATACAATGAGCAGTTCTTC. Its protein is CASSLSSGSLYNEQFF.

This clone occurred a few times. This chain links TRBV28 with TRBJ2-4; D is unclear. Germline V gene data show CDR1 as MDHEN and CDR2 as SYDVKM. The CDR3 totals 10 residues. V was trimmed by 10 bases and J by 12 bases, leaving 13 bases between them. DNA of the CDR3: TGTGCCACCAGGCTAAATTCTCAGTACTTC. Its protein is CATRLNSQYF. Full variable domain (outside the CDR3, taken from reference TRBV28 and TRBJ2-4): DVKVTQSSRYLVKRTGEKVFLECVQDMDHENMFWYRQDPGLGLRLIYFSYDVKMKEKGDIPEGYSVSREKKERFSLILESASTNQTSMYLCATRLNSQYFGAGTRLSVL.

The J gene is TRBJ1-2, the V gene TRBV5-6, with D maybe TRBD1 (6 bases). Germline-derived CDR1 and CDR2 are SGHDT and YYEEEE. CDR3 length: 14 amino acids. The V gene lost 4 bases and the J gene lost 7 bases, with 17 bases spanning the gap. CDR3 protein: CASSQVQGSLGYTF. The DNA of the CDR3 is TGTGCCAGCAGCCAAGTACAGGGAAGTCTTGGCTACACCTTC.

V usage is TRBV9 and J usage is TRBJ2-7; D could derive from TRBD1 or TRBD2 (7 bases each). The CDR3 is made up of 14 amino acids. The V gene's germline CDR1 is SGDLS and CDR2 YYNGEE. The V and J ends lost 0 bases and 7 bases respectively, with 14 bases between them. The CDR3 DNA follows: TGTGCCAGCAGCGTAGTGGGCAGGGGGGGAGAGCAGTACTTC. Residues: CASSVVGRGGEQYF.

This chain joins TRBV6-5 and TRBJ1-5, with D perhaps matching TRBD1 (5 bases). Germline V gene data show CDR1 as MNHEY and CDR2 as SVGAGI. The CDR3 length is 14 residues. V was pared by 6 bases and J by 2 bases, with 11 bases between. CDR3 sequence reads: CASSMGVGNQPQHF. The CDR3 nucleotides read TGTGCCAGCAGCATGGGGGTCGGCAATCAGCCCCAGCATTTT.

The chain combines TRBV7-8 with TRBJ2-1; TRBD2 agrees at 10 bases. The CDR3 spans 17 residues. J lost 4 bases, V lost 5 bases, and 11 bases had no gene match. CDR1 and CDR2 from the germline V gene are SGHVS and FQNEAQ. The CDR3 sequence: CASSKRASGSSYNEQFF. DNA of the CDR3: TGTGCCAGCAGCAAGCGGGCTAGCGGGAGTTCGTACAATGAGCAGTTCTTC.

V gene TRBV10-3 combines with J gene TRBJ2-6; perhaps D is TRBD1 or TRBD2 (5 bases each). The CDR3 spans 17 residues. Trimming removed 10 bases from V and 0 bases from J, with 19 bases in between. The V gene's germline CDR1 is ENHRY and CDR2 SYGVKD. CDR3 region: CASGRDGGYSGANVLTF. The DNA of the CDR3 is TGTGCCAGCGGCCGGGACGGAGGTTACTCTGGGGCCAACGTCCTGACTTTC.

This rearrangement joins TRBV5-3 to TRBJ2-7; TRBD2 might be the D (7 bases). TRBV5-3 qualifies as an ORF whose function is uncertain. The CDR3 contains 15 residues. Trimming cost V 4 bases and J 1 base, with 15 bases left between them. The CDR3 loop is CARSLRGGGSYEQYF. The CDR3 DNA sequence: TGTGCCAGAAGCCTCAGGGGCGGGGGATCCTACGAGCAGTACTTC.

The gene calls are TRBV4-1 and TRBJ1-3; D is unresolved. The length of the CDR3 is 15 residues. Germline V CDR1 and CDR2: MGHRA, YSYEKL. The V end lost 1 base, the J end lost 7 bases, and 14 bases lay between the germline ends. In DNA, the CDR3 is TGCGCCAGCAGCCAAGTAGAGATCGTGGGGAACACCATATATTTT. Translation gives CASSQVEIVGNTIYF.

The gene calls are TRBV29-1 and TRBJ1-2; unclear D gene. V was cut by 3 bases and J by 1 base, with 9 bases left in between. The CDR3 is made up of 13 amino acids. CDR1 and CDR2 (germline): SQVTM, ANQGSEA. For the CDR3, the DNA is TGCAGCGTTGAGGGTAGTAGTAACTATGGCTACACCTTC. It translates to CSVEGSSNYGYTF.

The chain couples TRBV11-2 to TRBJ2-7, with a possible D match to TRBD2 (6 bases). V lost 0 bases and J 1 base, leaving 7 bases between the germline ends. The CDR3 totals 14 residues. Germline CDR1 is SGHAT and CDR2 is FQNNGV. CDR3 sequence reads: CASSLDGGSYEQYF. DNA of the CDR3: TGTGCCAGCAGCTTAGACGGGGGTTCCTACGAGCAGTACTTC.

CDR3 in amino acids: CASRNFEGAQYF. In DNA, the CDR3 is TGTGCCAGCAGGAACTTTGAAGGTGCGCAGTATTTT. The rearrangement links TRBV4-2 to TRBJ2-3; D remains unclear. Trimming took 6 bases from V and 10 from J, leaving 14 bases between them. Germline-derived CDR1 and CDR2 are LGHNA and YNFKEQ. The CDR3 extends over 12 amino acids.

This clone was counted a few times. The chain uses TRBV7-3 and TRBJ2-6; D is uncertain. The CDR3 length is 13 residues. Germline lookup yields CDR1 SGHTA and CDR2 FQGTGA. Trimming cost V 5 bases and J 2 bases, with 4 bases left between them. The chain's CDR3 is CASSPPGANVLTF. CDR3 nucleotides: TGTGCCAGCAGCCCCCCTGGGGCCAACGTCCTGACTTTC.